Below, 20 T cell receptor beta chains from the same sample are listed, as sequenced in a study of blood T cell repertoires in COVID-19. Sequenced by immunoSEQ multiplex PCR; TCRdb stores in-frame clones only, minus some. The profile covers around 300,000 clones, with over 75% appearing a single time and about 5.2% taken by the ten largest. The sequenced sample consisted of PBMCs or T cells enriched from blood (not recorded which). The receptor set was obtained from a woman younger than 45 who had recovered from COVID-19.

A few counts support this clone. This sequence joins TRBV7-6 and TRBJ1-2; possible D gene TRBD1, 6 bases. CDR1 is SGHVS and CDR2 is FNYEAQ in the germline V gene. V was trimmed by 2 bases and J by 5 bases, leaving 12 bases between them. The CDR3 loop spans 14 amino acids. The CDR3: CASSLTQGFYGYTF. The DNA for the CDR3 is TGTGCCAGCAGCTTAACGCAGGGGTTTTATGGCTACACCTTC.

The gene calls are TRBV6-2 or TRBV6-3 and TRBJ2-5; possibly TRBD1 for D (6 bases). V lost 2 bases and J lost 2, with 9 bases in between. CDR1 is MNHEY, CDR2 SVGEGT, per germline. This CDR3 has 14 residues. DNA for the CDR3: TGTGCCAGCAGTTACCTCCAGGGGCAAGAGACCCAGTACTTC. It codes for CASSYLQGQETQYF.

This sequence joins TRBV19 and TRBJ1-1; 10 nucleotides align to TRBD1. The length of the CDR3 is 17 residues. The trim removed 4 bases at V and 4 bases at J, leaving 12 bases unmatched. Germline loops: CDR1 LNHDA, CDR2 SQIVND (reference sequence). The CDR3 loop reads CASSKGQGGWLGTEAFF. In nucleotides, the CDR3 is TGTGCCAGTAGTAAAGGACAGGGGGGGTGGTTGGGCACTGAAGCTTTCTTT.

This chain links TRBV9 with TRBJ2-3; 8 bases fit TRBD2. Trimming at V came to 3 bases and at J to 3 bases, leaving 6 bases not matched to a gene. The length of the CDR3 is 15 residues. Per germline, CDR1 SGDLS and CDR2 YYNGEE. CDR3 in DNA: TGTGCCAGCAGCGCCCCTGGCGGGGGGACAGATACGCAGTATTTT. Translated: CASSAPGGGTDTQYF.

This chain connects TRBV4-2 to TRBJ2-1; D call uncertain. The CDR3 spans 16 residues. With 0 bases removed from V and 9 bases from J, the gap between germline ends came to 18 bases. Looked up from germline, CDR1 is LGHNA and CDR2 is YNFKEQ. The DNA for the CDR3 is TGTGCCAGCAGCCAAGATCCGCAGGTCCTCCTTGGTGAGCAGTTCTTC. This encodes CASSQDPQVLLGEQFF.

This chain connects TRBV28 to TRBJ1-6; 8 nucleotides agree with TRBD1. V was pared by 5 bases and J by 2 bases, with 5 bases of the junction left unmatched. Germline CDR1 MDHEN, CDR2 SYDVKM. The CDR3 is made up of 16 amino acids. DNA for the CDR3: TGTGCCAGCAGTCCATTGGGACAGGCCTATAATTCACCCCTCCACTTT. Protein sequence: CASSPLGQAYNSPLHF.

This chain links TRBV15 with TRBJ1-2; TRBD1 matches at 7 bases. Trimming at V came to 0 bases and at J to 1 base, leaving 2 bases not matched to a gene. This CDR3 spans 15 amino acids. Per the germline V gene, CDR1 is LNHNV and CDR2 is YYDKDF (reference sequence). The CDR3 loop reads CATSRDAGGNYGYTF. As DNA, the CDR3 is TGTGCCACCAGCAGAGACGCAGGGGGTAACTATGGCTACACCTTC.

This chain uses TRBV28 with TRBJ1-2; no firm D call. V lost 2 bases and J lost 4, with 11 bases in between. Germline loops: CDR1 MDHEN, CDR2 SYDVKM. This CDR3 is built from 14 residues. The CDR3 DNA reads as TGTGCCAGCAGTTTAGAGCGAAGACTCTATGGCTACACCTTC. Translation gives CASSLERRLYGYTF.

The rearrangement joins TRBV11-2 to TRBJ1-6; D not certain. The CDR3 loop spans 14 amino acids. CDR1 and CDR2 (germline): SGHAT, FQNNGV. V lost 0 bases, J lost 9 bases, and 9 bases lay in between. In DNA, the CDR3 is TGTGCCAGCAGCTTAGATAGGAGTGGTTCACCCCTCCACTTT. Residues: CASSLDRSGSPLHF.

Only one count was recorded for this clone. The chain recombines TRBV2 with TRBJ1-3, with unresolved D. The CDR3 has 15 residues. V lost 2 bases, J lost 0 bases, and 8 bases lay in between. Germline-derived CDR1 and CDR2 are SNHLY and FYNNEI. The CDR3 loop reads CASSEYGSSGNTIYF. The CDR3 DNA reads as TGTGCCAGCAGTGAATACGGGAGCTCTGGAAACACCATATATTTT.

The CDR3 protein is CASSYLPRRSNQPQHF. The CDR3 nucleotides read TGTGCCAGCAGTTACCTTCCTAGGCGTAGCAATCAGCCCCAGCATTTT. V is TRBV6-5 and J is TRBJ1-5; unclear D gene. With 2 bases removed from V and 0 bases from J, the gap between germline ends came to 11 bases. The CDR3 has 16 amino acids. Germline CDR1 and CDR2: MNHEY and SVGAGI.

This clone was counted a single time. In nucleotides, the CDR3 is TGTGCCATCAGCGGAATCCGGGACAGTACTAACTATGGCTACACCTTC. Translated, it gives CAISGIRDSTNYGYTF. The chain links TRBV10-3 to TRBJ1-2, with 7 bases aligning to TRBD1. CDR3 length equals 16 residues. V lost 6 bases, J lost 0 bases, and 10 bases stayed unmatched. The V gene's germline CDR1 is ENHRY and CDR2 SYGVKD.

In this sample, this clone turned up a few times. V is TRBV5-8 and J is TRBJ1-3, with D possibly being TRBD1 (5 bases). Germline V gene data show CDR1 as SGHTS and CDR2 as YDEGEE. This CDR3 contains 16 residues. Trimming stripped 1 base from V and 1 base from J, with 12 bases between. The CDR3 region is CASSLSGAESGNTIYF. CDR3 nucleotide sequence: TGTGCCAGCAGCTTGTCTGGGGCGGAATCTGGAAACACCATATATTTT.

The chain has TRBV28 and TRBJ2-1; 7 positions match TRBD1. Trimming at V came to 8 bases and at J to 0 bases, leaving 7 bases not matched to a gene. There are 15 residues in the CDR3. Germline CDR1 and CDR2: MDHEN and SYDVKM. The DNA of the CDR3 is TGTGCCAGCGCCAACAGGGGCTTCTCCTACAATGAGCAGTTCTTC. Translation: CASANRGFSYNEQFF.

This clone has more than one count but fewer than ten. CDR3 bases: TGTGCCAGCAGTTCTGTCTACGAGCAGTACTTC. Its protein product is CASSSVYEQYF. The chain carries TRBV28 and TRBJ2-7, with D hard to call. Trimming left V 4 bases short and J 3 bases short, with 4 bases between. Germline CDR1 reads MDHEN; CDR2 reads SYDVKM. The CDR3 is 11 residues long.

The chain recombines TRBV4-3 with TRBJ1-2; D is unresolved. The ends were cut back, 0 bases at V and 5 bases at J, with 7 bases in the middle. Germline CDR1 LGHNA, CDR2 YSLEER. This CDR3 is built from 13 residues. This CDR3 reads CASSQEQPYGYTF. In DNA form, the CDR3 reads TGCGCCAGCAGCCAAGAACAGCCGTATGGCTACACCTTC.

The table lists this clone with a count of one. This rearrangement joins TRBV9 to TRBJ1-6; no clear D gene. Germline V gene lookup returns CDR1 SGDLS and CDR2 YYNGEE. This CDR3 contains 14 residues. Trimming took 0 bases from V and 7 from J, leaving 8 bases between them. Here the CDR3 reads CASSVDFLNSPLHF. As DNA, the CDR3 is TGTGCCAGCAGCGTAGACTTCCTAAATTCACCCCTCCACTTT.

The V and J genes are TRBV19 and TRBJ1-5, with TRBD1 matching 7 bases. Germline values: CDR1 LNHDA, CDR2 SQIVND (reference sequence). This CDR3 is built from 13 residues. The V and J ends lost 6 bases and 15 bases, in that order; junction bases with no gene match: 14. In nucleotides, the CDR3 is TGTGCCAGTAGCGACCCGACCAGGACAGGATTGCATTTT. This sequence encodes CASSDPTRTGLHF.

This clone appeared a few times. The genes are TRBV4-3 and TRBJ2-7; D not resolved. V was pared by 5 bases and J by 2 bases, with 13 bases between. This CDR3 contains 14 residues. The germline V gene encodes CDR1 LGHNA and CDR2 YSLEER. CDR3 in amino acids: CASSERIAPYEQYF. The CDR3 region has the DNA TGCGCCAGCAGCGAAAGGATAGCCCCCTACGAGCAGTACTTC.

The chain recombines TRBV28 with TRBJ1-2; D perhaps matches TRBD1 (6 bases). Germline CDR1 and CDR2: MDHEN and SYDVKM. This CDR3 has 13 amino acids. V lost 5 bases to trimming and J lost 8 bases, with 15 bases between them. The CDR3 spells CASSPNNRVGYTF. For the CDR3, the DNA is TGTGCCAGCAGTCCTAACAACAGGGTAGGCTACACCTTC.